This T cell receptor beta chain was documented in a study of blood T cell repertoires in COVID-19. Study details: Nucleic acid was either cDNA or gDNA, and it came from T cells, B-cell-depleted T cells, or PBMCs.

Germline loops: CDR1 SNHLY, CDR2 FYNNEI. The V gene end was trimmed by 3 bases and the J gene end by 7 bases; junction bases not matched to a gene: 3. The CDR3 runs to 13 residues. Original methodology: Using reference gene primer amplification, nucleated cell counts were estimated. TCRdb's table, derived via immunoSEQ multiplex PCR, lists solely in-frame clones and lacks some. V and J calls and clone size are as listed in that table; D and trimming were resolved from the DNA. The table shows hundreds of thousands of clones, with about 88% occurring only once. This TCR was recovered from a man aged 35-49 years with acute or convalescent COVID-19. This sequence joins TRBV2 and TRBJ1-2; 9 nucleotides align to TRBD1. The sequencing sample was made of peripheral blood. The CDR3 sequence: CASSEETGGGYTF. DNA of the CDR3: TGTGCCAGCAGTGAGGAGACAGGGGGTGGCTACACCTTC.